A selection of T cell receptor beta chains follows, all from one sample in a study of T cell changes during pregnancy in multiple sclerosis. Generated by immunoSEQ multiplex PCR, the TCRdb table keeps only in-frame clones and is missing some. The sample has more than 50,000 clones; over 75% are singletons. The source material was peripheral blood, sampled before pregnancy. The source is a female donor with multiple sclerosis, enrolled in a pregnancy study. Each CDR3 is given with its conserved first and last residue. Fields, in order: V gene, J gene, D gene, clone size, CDR3 protein, CDR3 DNA. The D gene is left open where the match is weak. Clone size is stated in some rows and not others, as once, few, many or a class when expanded.

>TRBV5-6|TRBJ2-3|-|-
CASSLGAEQGSTDTQYF
TGTGCCAGCAGCTTGGGGGCGGAGCAGGGGAGCACAGATACGCAGTATTTT
>TRBV7-8|TRBJ1-1|TRBD1|-
CASSLMVPNPRQGVNTEAFF
TGTGCCAGCAGCTTAATGGTCCCAAATCCGAGACAGGGGGTCAACACTGAAGCTTTCTTT
>TRBV9|TRBJ2-2|TRBD2|-
CASSVGLAGGTGELFF
TGTGCCAGCAGCGTAGGACTAGCGGGGGGTACCGGGGAGCTGTTTTTT
>TRBV28|TRBJ2-3|TRBD2|-
CASSPRLAGGSTDTQYF
TGTGCCAGCAGTCCGCGACTAGCGGGGGGATCCACAGATACGCAGTATTTT
>TRBV7-9|TRBJ2-1|TRBD2|-
CASSLDLAGAYNEQFF
TGTGCCAGCAGCTTAGATCTAGCGGGGGCCTACAATGAGCAGTTCTTC
>TRBV7-9|TRBJ1-5|-|-
CASSPTGQGSNQPQHF
TGTGCCAGCAGCCCGACAGGTCAGGGTAGCAATCAGCCCCAGCATTTT
>TRBV6-5|TRBJ1-1|-|-
CASSTTGHTEAFF
TGTGCCAGCAGCACTACAGGGCATACTGAAGCTTTCTTT
>TRBV18|TRBJ1-1|TRBD1|-
CASSPPDRGQETEAFF
TGTGCCAGCTCACCACCGGACAGGGGGCAAGAAACTGAAGCTTTCTTT
>TRBV9|TRBJ1-3|TRBD1|once
CASSPGQSSGNTIYF
TGTGCCAGCAGCCCGGGACAGAGCTCTGGAAACACCATATATTTT
>TRBV30|TRBJ1-3|-|-
CAWSQVPNGNTIYF
TGTGCCTGGAGTCAGGTACCCAATGGAAACACCATATATTTT
>TRBV6-5|TRBJ2-7|-|-
CASSYSDNGYEQYF
TGTGCCAGCAGTTACTCAGATAACGGCTACGAGCAGTACTTC
>TRBV9|TRBJ2-7|-|-
CASSVDPVYEQYF
TGTGCCAGCAGCGTAGATCCGGTGTACGAGCAGTACTTC
>TRBV7-8|TRBJ1-2|-|once
CASSPRQARGYTF
TGTGCCAGCAGCCCAAGACAGGCCAGGGGCTACACCTTC
>TRBV7-2|TRBJ1-1|-|-
CASRESVAVTEAFF
TGTGCCAGCCGAGAATCGGTTGCGGTCACTGAAGCTTTCTTT
>TRBV5-6|TRBJ1-5|-|-
CASTAGNQPQHF
TGTGCCAGCACTGCAGGGAATCAGCCCCAGCATTTT
>TRBV27|TRBJ1-2|-|-
CASSLSGGYGYTF
TGTGCCAGCAGTTTATCAGGGGGCTATGGCTACACCTTC
>TRBV7-6|TRBJ2-1|-|-
CASSLAVMQGRAYNEQFF
TGTGCCAGCAGCTTAGCGGTTATGCAGGGGAGGGCCTACAATGAGCAGTTCTTC
>TRBV5-1|TRBJ2-1|TRBD2|-
CASRRGAENEQFF
TGCGCCAGCAGGCGGGGGGCGGAGAATGAGCAGTTCTTC
>TRBV19|TRBJ2-7|-|-
CASSINPRGKSEQYF
TGTGCCAGTAGTATAAACCCCCGGGGAAAGAGCGAGCAGTACTTC
>TRBV7-3|TRBJ2-6|TRBD1|-
CASSLSGQGFSGANVLTF
TGTGCCAGCAGCTTATCCGGACAGGGCTTCTCTGGGGCCAACGTCCTGACTTTC
>TRBV9|TRBJ2-1|TRBD2|-
CASSVGGGYNEQFF
TGTGCCAGCAGCGTAGGCGGGGGTTACAATGAGCAGTTCTTC
>TRBV11-3|TRBJ2-7|-|-
CASSLGGGSYEQYF
TGTGCCAGCAGTTTAGGAGGGGGCTCCTACGAGCAGTACTTC
>TRBV6-6|TRBJ1-2|TRBD1|-
CASSYPGQENGYTF
TGTGCCAGCAGTTACCCGGGACAGGAGAATGGCTACACCTTC
>TRBV18|TRBJ2-7|TRBD1|-
CASSQTGTGAYEQYF
TGTGCCAGCTCACAAACCGGGACAGGGGCCTACGAGCAGTACTTC
>TRBV19|TRBJ2-3|TRBD2|-
CASSMRKLAGAADTQYF
TGTGCCAGTAGTATGCGGAAACTAGCGGGGGCCGCAGATACGCAGTATTTT
>TRBV7-2|TRBJ2-1|-|-
CASSTFLRDGNEQFF
TGTGCCAGCAGCACCTTCTTGCGGGACGGCAATGAGCAGTTCTTC
>TRBV19|TRBJ1-4|TRBD1|-
CASRRQGSISNEKLFF
TGTGCCAGTAGGCGACAGGGATCAATCTCTAATGAAAAACTGTTTTTT
>TRBV5-6|TRBJ1-2|-|-
CASSLPPGTGYTF
TGTGCCAGCAGCTTGCCCCCAGGTACGGGCTACACCTTC
>TRBV7-2|TRBJ2-5|-|-
CASSLERRETQYF
TGTGCCAGCAGCTTAGAGCGACGAGAGACCCAGTACTTC
>TRBV4-3|TRBJ1-2|TRBD1|-
CASSHEQGTNYGYTF
TGCGCCAGCAGCCATGAACAGGGGACCAACTATGGCTACACCTTC
>TRBV9|TRBJ2-5|TRBD2|once
CASSANAGGPETQYF
TGTGCCAGCAGCGCGAACGCGGGGGGGCCGGAGACCCAGTACTTC
>TRBV28|TRBJ2-1|-|-
CASSQRQFEQFF
TGTGCCAGCAGTCAGCGACAGTTTGAGCAGTTCTTC
>TRBV6-5|TRBJ2-7|TRBD1|-
CASSWTGDNEQYF
TGTGCCAGCAGTTGGACAGGGGACAACGAGCAGTACTTC
>TRBV4-3|TRBJ2-3|TRBD1|once
CASSQDLSQGTDTQYF
TGCGCCAGCAGCCAAGACCTATCACAGGGGACAGATACGCAGTATTTT
>TRBV16|TRBJ1-5|-|once
CASSQMGAGWDQPQHF
TGTGCCAGCAGCCAAATGGGGGCAGGGTGGGATCAGCCCCAGCATTTT
>TRBV11-2|TRBJ2-3|TRBD2|-
CASSLASGGAVTDTQYF
TGTGCCAGCAGCTTAGCTAGCGGGGGGGCTGTCACAGATACGCAGTATTTT
>TRBV4-3|TRBJ2-6|TRBD2|-
CASSQDLAGGHSSGANVLTF
TGCGCCAGCAGCCAAGACCTAGCGGGGGGACATAGCTCTGGGGCCAACGTCCTGACTTTC